Listed below are T cell receptor beta chains from one sample, sequenced in a study of T-cell memory formation after mild COVID-19. TCRdb called the 5' RACE reads again in MiXCR, with one record for every CDR3 protein. Of about 450,000 distinct CDR3 sequences in the sample, about 22% are singletons; the top ten hold about an eighth. Material: PBMCs or a T cell subset sorted from them (not recorded which). The receptors stem from an adult woman who had mild COVID-19 (a few samples of this study predate the infection). Cell type and time point are not known. CDR3s include the opening cysteine and the closing phenylalanine or tryptophan. A D gene is named only where the DNA matches it firmly. Size tells how often a clone was seen (once, few, many) or the class of an expanded clone, and some rows leave it out.

abundance: -; d_gene: -; v_gene: TRBV12-3/TRBV12-4; j_gene: TRBJ2-3; CDR3aa: CASSLMASTDTQYF; CDR3nt: TGTGCCAGCAGTTTAATGGCCAGCACAGATACGCAGTATTTT
abundance: many; d_gene: TRBD1; v_gene: TRBV7-6; j_gene: TRBJ1-3; CDR3aa: CASSSQTGGTSGNTIYF; CDR3nt: TGTGCCAGCAGCTCCCAGACAGGGGGCACCTCTGGAAACACCATATATTTT
abundance: -; d_gene: -; v_gene: TRBV7-2; j_gene: TRBJ2-4; CDR3aa: CASSLEGNIQYF; CDR3nt: TGTGCCAGCAGCTTAGAGGGAAACATTCAGTACTTC
abundance: -; d_gene: -; v_gene: TRBV7-8; j_gene: TRBJ2-5; CDR3aa: CASSLVRGTGPQYF; CDR3nt: TGTGCCAGCAGCTTAGTTCGTGGAACAGGGCCCCAGTACTTC
abundance: -; d_gene: -; v_gene: TRBV4-1; j_gene: TRBJ2-3; CDR3aa: CASSQEPTPDTQYF; CDR3nt: TGCGCCAGCAGCCAAGAGCCGACCCCAGATACGCAGTATTTT
abundance: -; d_gene: -; v_gene: TRBV15; j_gene: TRBJ2-7; CDR3aa: CATSRGRSYGYEQYF; CDR3nt: TGTGCCACCAGCAGAGGCCGTTCGTACGGATACGAGCAGTACTTC
abundance: -; d_gene: -; v_gene: TRBV20-1; j_gene: TRBJ2-5; CDR3aa: CSARDPGRKETQYF; CDR3nt: TGCAGTGCTAGAGATCCGGGCCGAAAAGAGACCCAGTACTTC
abundance: few; d_gene: TRBD1; v_gene: TRBV24-1; j_gene: TRBJ2-1; CDR3aa: CATSQGFGEQFF; CDR3nt: TGTGCCACTTCACAGGGGTTCGGTGAGCAGTTCTTC
abundance: few; d_gene: -; v_gene: TRBV3-1; j_gene: TRBJ1-1; CDR3aa: CASSSPGRPGAFF; CDR3nt: TGTGCCAGCAGCTCCCCGGGCCGGCCTGGTGCTTTCTTT
abundance: -; d_gene: TRBD1; v_gene: TRBV20-1; j_gene: TRBJ2-5; CDR3aa: CSASSMDRAAETQYF; CDR3nt: TGCAGTGCTAGCTCCATGGACAGGGCGGCGGAGACCCAGTACTTC
abundance: few; d_gene: -; v_gene: TRBV6-6; j_gene: TRBJ2-5; CDR3aa: CASSPPWQETQYF; CDR3nt: TGTGCCAGCAGTCCCCCATGGCAAGAGACCCAGTACTTC
abundance: -; d_gene: TRBD1; v_gene: TRBV4-1; j_gene: TRBJ1-2; CDR3aa: CASSQERTGSYGYTF; CDR3nt: TGCGCCAGCAGCCAAGAGAGGACAGGGAGCTATGGCTACACCTTC
abundance: -; d_gene: -; v_gene: TRBV11-3; j_gene: TRBJ2-5; CDR3aa: CASSAAGGQETQYF; CDR3nt: TGTGCCAGCAGCGCCGCAGGGGGGCAAGAGACCCAGTACTTC